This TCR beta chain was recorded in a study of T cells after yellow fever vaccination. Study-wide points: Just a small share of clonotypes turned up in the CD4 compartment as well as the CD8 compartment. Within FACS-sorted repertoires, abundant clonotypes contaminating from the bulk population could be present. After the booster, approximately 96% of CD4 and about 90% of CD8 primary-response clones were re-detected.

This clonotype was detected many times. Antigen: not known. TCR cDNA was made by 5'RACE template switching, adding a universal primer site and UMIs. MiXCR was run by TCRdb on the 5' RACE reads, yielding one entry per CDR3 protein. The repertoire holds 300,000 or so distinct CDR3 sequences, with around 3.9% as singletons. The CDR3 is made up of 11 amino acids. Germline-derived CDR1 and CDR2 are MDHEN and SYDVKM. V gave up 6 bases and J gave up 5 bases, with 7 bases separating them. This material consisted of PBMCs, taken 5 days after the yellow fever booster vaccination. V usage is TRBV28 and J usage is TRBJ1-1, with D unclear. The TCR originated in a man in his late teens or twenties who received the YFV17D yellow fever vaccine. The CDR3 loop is CASREGTEAFF. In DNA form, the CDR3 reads TGTGCCAGCAGGGAGGGTACTGAAGCTTTCTTT. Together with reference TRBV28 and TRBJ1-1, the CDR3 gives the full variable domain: DVKVTQSSRYLVKRTGEKVFLECVQDMDHENMFWYRQDPGLGLRLIYFSYDVKMKEKGDIPEGYSVSREKKERFSLILESASTNQTSMYLCASREGTEAFFGQGTRLTVV.